This TCR beta chain was recovered during a study of shared clonotypes between healthy human individuals. As for the study in general: Each donor had three CD4 naive, three CD4 memory, two CD8 naive and one CD8 memory plate.

Using immunoSEQ multiplex PCR, the repertoire was profiled, and TCRdb retains in-frame clones only, with some absent. This table holds 1.5 million to 2.5 million clones, roughly 94% found once. This clone was seen once. The V end lost 0 bases, the J end lost 5 bases, and 14 bases lay between the germline ends. The CDR3 totals 15 residues. Germline CDR1 is SGDLS and CDR2 is YYNGEE. Terminally differentiated effector memory CD45RA+ cells were left out of the naive CD8 fraction, which was CD45RO-negative and positively selected for CCR7. The sample comprised naive CD8+ T cells sorted from blood. This receptor was taken from a young man in good health. The chain combines TRBV9 with TRBJ2-5; D uncertain. The CDR3 DNA sequence: TGTGCCAGCAGCGTAGTAGGCTCTTCCCGGGAGACCCAGTACTTC. Its translation is CASSVVGSSRETQYF.